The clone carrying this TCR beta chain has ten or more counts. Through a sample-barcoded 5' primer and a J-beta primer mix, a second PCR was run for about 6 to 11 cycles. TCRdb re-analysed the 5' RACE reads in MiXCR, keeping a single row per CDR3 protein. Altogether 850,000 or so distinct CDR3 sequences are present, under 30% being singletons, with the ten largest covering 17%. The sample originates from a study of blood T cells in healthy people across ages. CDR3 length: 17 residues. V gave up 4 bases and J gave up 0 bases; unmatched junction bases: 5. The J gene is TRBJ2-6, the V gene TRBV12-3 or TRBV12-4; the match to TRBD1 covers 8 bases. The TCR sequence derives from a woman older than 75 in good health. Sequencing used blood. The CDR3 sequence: CASSSDRANSGANVLTF. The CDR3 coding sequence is TGTGCCAGCAGTTCGGACAGGGCAAACTCTGGGGCCAACGTCCTGACTTTC.